A selection of T cell receptor beta chains follows, all from one sample in a study of CD8 T cells in Susac syndrome. Using its own MiXCR run on the immunoSEQ multiplex PCR reads, TCRdb lists one record per CDR3 protein. The sample lists more than 150,000 distinct CDR3 sequences, 90% to 96% occurring once. The sample taken for sequencing was CD4+ T cells from PBMCs. These receptors all stem from a human donor with Susac syndrome. Each CDR3 is given with its conserved first and last residue. The order of the fields is D gene, V gene, J gene, clone size, CDR3 protein, CDR3 DNA. The D gene is left open where the match is weak. Clone size, where shown, is once, few, many, or a class for clones that have expanded.

d_call: -
v_call: TRBV7-9
j_call: TRBJ1-3
clone_size: -
cdr3_aa: CASSRGSGNTIYF
cdr3_nt: TGTGCCAGCAGTCGGGGTTCGGGAAACACCATATATTTT

d_call: TRBD1
v_call: TRBV7-3
j_call: TRBJ2-3
clone_size: -
cdr3_aa: CASSLDRAADTQYF
cdr3_nt: TGTGCCAGCAGCTTAGACAGGGCCGCAGATACGCAGTATTTT

d_call: -
v_call: TRBV4-3
j_call: TRBJ1-2
clone_size: -
cdr3_aa: CASSQVNGNYGYTF
cdr3_nt: TGCGCCAGCAGCCAAGTGAATGGCAACTATGGCTACACCTTC

d_call: TRBD2
v_call: TRBV27
j_call: TRBJ2-7
clone_size: -
cdr3_aa: CASSLSLSGGAYEQYF
cdr3_nt: TGTGCCAGCAGTTTATCATTGAGCGGGGGCGCCTACGAGCAGTACTTC

d_call: TRBD2
v_call: TRBV7-2
j_call: TRBJ2-3
clone_size: -
cdr3_aa: CASSLGGLAGRGSDTQYF
cdr3_nt: TGTGCCAGCAGCTTAGGCGGACTAGCGGGGAGAGGGTCAGATACGCAGTATTTT

d_call: -
v_call: TRBV30
j_call: TRBJ2-6
clone_size: -
cdr3_aa: CAWSPFVGDLFSGANVLTF
cdr3_nt: TGTGCCTGGAGTCCTTTTGTAGGGGACCTCTTCTCTGGGGCCAACGTCCTGACTTTC

d_call: TRBD1
v_call: TRBV28
j_call: TRBJ2-3
clone_size: -
cdr3_aa: CASSSSTGYTDTQYF
cdr3_nt: TGTGCCAGCAGTTCCTCGACAGGGTACACAGATACGCAGTATTTT

d_call: TRBD2
v_call: TRBV19
j_call: TRBJ2-7
clone_size: once
cdr3_aa: CASTSLAGGSNEQYF
cdr3_nt: TGTGCCAGTACCTCACTAGCGGGGGGGAGCAACGAGCAGTACTTC

d_call: -
v_call: TRBV28
j_call: TRBJ1-2
clone_size: -
cdr3_aa: CASSGETTIGYTF
cdr3_nt: TGTGCCAGCAGTGGCGAAACCACGATTGGCTACACCTTC

d_call: -
v_call: TRBV12-3/TRBV12-4
j_call: TRBJ1-4
clone_size: -
cdr3_aa: CASTSTPGEKLFF
cdr3_nt: TGTGCCAGCACCTCGACCCCGGGTGAAAAACTGTTTTTT

d_call: -
v_call: TRBV29-1
j_call: TRBJ1-1
clone_size: -
cdr3_aa: CSAGLLNTEAFF
cdr3_nt: TGCAGCGCAGGACTGCTGAACACTGAAGCTTTCTTT

d_call: -
v_call: TRBV4-1
j_call: TRBJ2-3
clone_size: -
cdr3_aa: CASSQQLTGTQYF
cdr3_nt: TGCGCCAGCAGCCAGCAACTTACGGGGACGCAGTATTTT

d_call: -
v_call: TRBV5-1
j_call: TRBJ2-7
clone_size: -
cdr3_aa: CASSSDNRWMNF
cdr3_nt: TGCGCCAGCAGCAGCGACAACCGGTGGATGAACTTC

d_call: -
v_call: TRBV29-1
j_call: TRBJ1-2
clone_size: -
cdr3_aa: CSVGTEGGGYTF
cdr3_nt: TGCAGCGTTGGAACAGAGGGGGGGGGCTACACCTTC

d_call: -
v_call: TRBV29-1
j_call: TRBJ1-2
clone_size: once
cdr3_aa: CSVGGHGGIYGYTF
cdr3_nt: TGCAGCGTTGGCGGTCACGGGGGTATCTATGGCTACACCTTC

d_call: TRBD1
v_call: TRBV25-1
j_call: TRBJ1-2
clone_size: -
cdr3_aa: CASREGQEPYGYTF
cdr3_nt: TGTGCCAGCAGGGAGGGACAGGAACCCTATGGCTACACCTTC

d_call: -
v_call: TRBV27
j_call: TRBJ2-1
clone_size: -
cdr3_aa: CASSLYENTYNEQFF
cdr3_nt: TGTGCCAGCAGTTTATACGAAAACACCTACAATGAGCAGTTCTTC

d_call: -
v_call: TRBV6-1
j_call: TRBJ2-7
clone_size: -
cdr3_aa: CASSEEIGGFYEQYF
cdr3_nt: TGTGCCAGCAGTGAAGAGATTGGGGGATTCTACGAGCAGTACTTC

d_call: -
v_call: TRBV12-3/TRBV12-4
j_call: TRBJ1-1
clone_size: -
cdr3_aa: CASSGYLTPEGF
cdr3_nt: TGTGCCAGCAGTGGGTACTTGACTCCAGAGGGCTTT

d_call: -
v_call: TRBV4-3
j_call: TRBJ2-2
clone_size: few
cdr3_aa: CASSQEAGPNTGELFF
cdr3_nt: TGCGCCAGCAGCCAAGAGGCGGGCCCGAACACCGGGGAGCTGTTTTTT

d_call: TRBD1
v_call: TRBV7-9
j_call: TRBJ2-3
clone_size: -
cdr3_aa: CASSLEGAEDTQYF
cdr3_nt: TGTGCCAGCAGCTTAGAGGGGGCTGAAGATACGCAGTATTTT

d_call: -
v_call: TRBV19
j_call: TRBJ1-2
clone_size: -
cdr3_aa: CASSPGQHGYTF
cdr3_nt: TGTGCCAGTAGTCCCGGACAGCATGGCTACACCTTC

d_call: -
v_call: TRBV6-5
j_call: TRBJ2-7
clone_size: -
cdr3_aa: CASIRHPNTSYEQYF
cdr3_nt: TGTGCCAGCATCCGGCATCCGAACACTTCCTACGAGCAGTACTTC

d_call: -
v_call: TRBV5-4
j_call: TRBJ2-3
clone_size: -
cdr3_aa: CASSLAFTDTQYF
cdr3_nt: TGTGCCAGCAGCTTGGCGTTCACAGATACGCAGTATTTT

d_call: -
v_call: TRBV6-6
j_call: TRBJ1-1
clone_size: -
cdr3_aa: CAIQVGENTEAFF
cdr3_nt: TGTGCCATACAGGTCGGGGAGAACACTGAAGCTTTCTTT

d_call: TRBD1
v_call: TRBV20-1
j_call: TRBJ1-1
clone_size: -
cdr3_aa: CSAKGQGNTEAFF
cdr3_nt: TGCAGTGCTAAGGGACAGGGGAACACTGAAGCTTTCTTT

d_call: TRBD1
v_call: TRBV29-1
j_call: TRBJ2-7
clone_size: -
cdr3_aa: CSVRGQGPHEQYF
cdr3_nt: TGCAGCGTGAGGGGACAGGGCCCTCACGAGCAGTACTTC

d_call: -
v_call: TRBV30
j_call: TRBJ2-5
clone_size: -
cdr3_aa: CAWSVSRQETQYF
cdr3_nt: TGTGCCTGGAGTGTAAGTCGACAAGAGACCCAGTACTTC

d_call: -
v_call: TRBV7-2
j_call: TRBJ1-1
clone_size: -
cdr3_aa: CASSPIQTERAEAFF
cdr3_nt: TGTGCCAGCAGCCCTATTCAAACCGAACGGGCTGAAGCTTTCTTT

d_call: -
v_call: TRBV7-9
j_call: TRBJ2-2
clone_size: -
cdr3_aa: CASSRTNTGELFF
cdr3_nt: TGTGCCAGCAGCCGGACCAACACCGGGGAGCTGTTTTTT